A single sample gave rise to the 24 T cell receptor beta chains below, sequenced in a study of cytomegalovirus exposure and HLA in healthy donors. 13 Jbeta primers and 60 Vbeta primers were used for the PCR. Only in-frame clones appear in the TCRdb table, and some are missing; sequencing was by immunoSEQ multiplex PCR. The sample has approximately 120,000 clones, approximately 80% seen once; the top ten hold approximately 11%. Sequenced input: PBMCs. These receptor sequences come from a man aged 35-49 years in good health and CMV-seropositive.

The gene calls are TRBV27 and TRBJ2-5, with D possibly TRBD1 on 5 matching bases. The J call is in doubt because the DNA end fits TRBJ2-7 better. The CDR3 covers 14 residues. Germline V gene data show CDR1 as MNHEY and CDR2 as SMNVEV (reference sequence). In DNA form, the CDR3 reads TGTGCCAGCAGTACCAGGGCTCGACCCTACGAGCAGTACTTC. It translates to CASSTRARPYEQYF.

This clone was found a few times. This sequence joins TRBV5-1 and TRBJ2-2; possibly TRBD2 for D (6 bases). Trimming stripped 0 bases from V and 4 bases from J, with 10 bases between. In germline, CDR1 is SGHRS, CDR2 YFSETQ. The CDR3 runs to 15 residues. In nucleotides, the CDR3 is TGCGCCAGCAGCTTGGACCTAGCGAGCACCGGGGAGCTGTTTTTT. Its protein product is CASSLDLASTGELFF.

This clone appeared a few times. This sequence joins TRBV6-5 and TRBJ1-5; D perhaps matches TRBD1 (5 bases). The CDR3 sequence is 14 residues long. The germline V gene encodes CDR1 MNHEY and CDR2 SVGAGI. Trimming cost V 3 bases and J 1 base, with 7 bases left between them. In DNA, the CDR3 is TGTGCCAGCAGTTATGGGGGGAGCAATCAGCCCCAGCATTTT. This sequence encodes CASSYGGSNQPQHF.

The chain is built from TRBV7-8 and TRBJ1-3; the D gene is possibly TRBD1 (5 bases). The CDR3 is 16 amino acids. The germline V gene encodes CDR1 SGHVS and CDR2 FQNEAQ. V was cut by 2 bases and J by 2 bases, with 13 bases left in between. The DNA for the CDR3 is TGTGCCAGCAGCTTACGGGGGAGGGGAACTGGAAACACCATATATTTT. Translating gives CASSLRGRGTGNTIYF.

The chain employs TRBV28 and TRBJ1-2, with D possibly TRBD1 on 5 matching bases. CDR1 is MDHEN, CDR2 SYDVKM, per germline. This CDR3 is built from 12 residues. The germline V and J ends were trimmed by 10 bases and 2 bases, with 11 bases remaining between them. The CDR3 region is CATSSGNYGYTF. The CDR3 region has the DNA TGTGCCACCTCATCAGGGAACTATGGCTACACCTTC.

The chain couples TRBV4-3 to TRBJ1-5, with unresolved D. CDR1 is LGHNA, CDR2 YSLEER, per germline. Trimming took off 0 bases at V and 3 bases at J, with 9 bases between the two ends. The CDR3 has 15 residues. The CDR3 sequence: CASSQDAAANQPQHF. The DNA of the CDR3 is TGCGCCAGCAGCCAAGATGCGGCCGCCAATCAGCCCCAGCATTTT.

The chain employs TRBV5-6 and TRBJ2-7, with TRBD2 as a possible D gene (6 bases). The CDR3 loop spans 19 amino acids. V was shortened by 0 bases and J by 4 bases, with 26 bases between the two germline ends. CDR1 and CDR2 from the germline V gene are SGHDT and YYEEEE. CDR3 amino acids: CASSLVIRRGQGIEYEQYF. CDR3 in DNA: TGTGCCAGCAGCTTGGTAATCCGGCGGGGTCAGGGAATAGAATACGAGCAGTACTTC.

This sequence joins TRBV19 and TRBJ1-5; TRBD1 is a possible D gene (6 bases). V was shortened by 10 bases and J by 0 bases, with 10 bases between the two germline ends. The CDR3 runs to 13 residues. The germline CDR1 and CDR2 sequences are LNHDA and SQIVND (reference sequence). The chain's CDR3 is CATTGYSNQPQHF. The CDR3 DNA sequence: TGTGCCACTACAGGGTATAGCAATCAGCCCCAGCATTTT.

The chain employs TRBV7-2 and TRBJ2-3; 9 nucleotides match TRBD1. CDR1 and CDR2 from the germline V gene are SGHTA and FQGNSA. The trim removed 5 bases at V and 1 base at J, leaving 4 bases unmatched. This CDR3 comprises 15 residues. This CDR3 is CASSLWTGGTDTQYF. The CDR3 DNA is TGTGCCAGCAGCCTGTGGACAGGGGGCACAGATACGCAGTATTTT.

This chain connects TRBV6-1 to TRBJ2-3, with 8 bases lining up with TRBD1. CDR3 length: 14 residues. After removal of 6 bases from V and 4 bases from J, the junction contained 6 bases not matched to a gene. Looked up from germline, CDR1 is MNHNS and CDR2 is SASEGT. The DNA for the CDR3 is TGTGCCAGCAGGCTCCAGGGGGCCCCAGATACGCAGTATTTT. Translation gives CASRLQGAPDTQYF.

The rearrangement joins TRBV5-1 to TRBJ2-1, with 8 bases fitting TRBD2. Germline V gene lookup returns CDR1 SGHRS and CDR2 YFSETQ. This CDR3 has 15 residues. V dropped 5 bases and J dropped 3; count of bases not matched to a gene: 7. The CDR3 here is CASRTRGGIYNEQFF. DNA of the CDR3: TGCGCCAGCAGGACCCGGGGGGGCATCTACAATGAGCAGTTCTTC.

The chain uses TRBV19 and TRBJ1-1, with 7 bases lining up with TRBD1. Germline CDR1 and CDR2: LNHDA and SQIVND (reference sequence). The V segment lost 4 bases and the J segment 4 bases; nucleotides outside the gene matches: 3. CDR3 length: 13 amino acids. CDR3 region: CASSKQGFTEAFF. Written as DNA, the CDR3 is TGTGCCAGTAGTAAACAGGGGTTCACTGAAGCTTTCTTT. Using reference TRBV19 and TRBJ1-1 for the parts outside the CDR3, the full variable domain is DGGITQSPKYLFRKEGQNVTLSCEQNLNHDAMYWYRQDPGQGLRLIYYSQIVNDFQKGDIAEGYSVSREKKESFPLTVTSAQKNPTAFYLCASSKQGFTEAFFGQGTRLTVV.

The rearrangement uses TRBV30 and TRBJ2-7; 11 bases agree with TRBD1. CDR1 and CDR2 from the germline V gene are GTSNPN and SVGIG (reference sequence). V lost 3 bases and J lost 4; bases outside the gene matches: 5. CDR3 length equals 14 residues. The CDR3 reads CAWRRGQGAYEQYF. CDR3 sequence (DNA): TGTGCCTGGAGACGAGGACAGGGGGCTTACGAGCAGTACTTC.

This sequence joins TRBV28 and TRBJ1-2; possible D gene TRBD1, 6 bases. Germline V lookup: CDR1 MDHEN, CDR2 SYDVKM. The CDR3 consists of 12 residues. Trimming removed 7 bases from V and 4 bases from J, with 10 bases in between. The CDR3 is CASKAGAYGYTF. The CDR3 bases are TGTGCCAGCAAGGCAGGGGCCTATGGCTACACCTTC.

The chain carries TRBV6-1 and TRBJ2-7; 8 bases agree with TRBD1. Germline assignment: CDR1 MNHNS and CDR2 SASEGT. V was pared by 2 bases and J by 4 bases, with 7 bases of the junction left unmatched. The length of the CDR3 is 15 residues. The CDR3 DNA follows: TGTGCCAGCAGTGAAACCCCCGGGACAGGTTACGAGCAGTACTTC. It is translated as CASSETPGTGYEQYF.

The genes are TRBV28 and TRBJ2-5; TRBD1 is a possible D gene (6 bases). Germline CDR1 is MDHEN and CDR2 is SYDVKM. The CDR3 has 13 residues. Trimming pared 8 bases from V and 0 bases from J, leaving 10 bases between. CDR3 bases: TGTGCCAGCGAAACAGGGTACCAAGAGACCCAGTACTTC. It specifies CASETGYQETQYF.

V is TRBV7-2 and J is TRBJ1-3; D call uncertain. The V and J ends lost 2 bases and 2 bases respectively, with 4 bases between them. Germline V gene data show CDR1 as SGHTA and CDR2 as FQGNSA. CDR3 length: 13 amino acids. In DNA, the CDR3 is TGTGCCAGCAGCTTACTTACTGGAAACACCATATATTTT. The encoded protein is CASSLLTGNTIYF. Full variable domain (remainder filled in from reference TRBV7-2 and TRBJ1-3): GAGVSQSPSNKVTEKGKDVELRCDPISGHTALYWYRQSLGQGLEFLIYFQGNSAPDKSGLPSDRFSAERTGGSVSTLTIQRTQQEDSAVYLCASSLLTGNTIYFGEGSWLTVV.

The J gene is TRBJ2-7, the V gene TRBV5-6, with 7 bases lining up with TRBD1. CDR1 is SGHDT, CDR2 YYEEEE, per germline. The CDR3 loop spans 14 amino acids. V was pared by 6 bases and J by 7 bases, with 13 bases of the junction left unmatched. The CDR3 here is CASTRQGQPREQYF. CDR3 nucleotide sequence: TGTGCCAGCACCCGACAGGGACAACCTCGGGAGCAGTACTTC. The whole variable domain, remainder taken from reference TRBV5-6 and TRBJ2-7, is DAGVTQSPTHLIKTRGQQVTLRCSPKSGHDTVSWYQQALGQGPQFIFQYYEEEERQRGNFPDRFSGHQFPNYSSELNVNALLLGDSALYLCASTRQGQPREQYFGPGTRLTVT.

This chain connects TRBV11-2 to TRBJ2-5; D is perhaps TRBD2 (6 bases). V was clipped by 6 bases and J by 3 bases, with 14 bases between them. The CDR3 runs 14 residues. CDR1 SGHAT and CDR2 FQNNGV come from the germline V gene. CDR3 nucleotide sequence: TGTGCCAGCAGAAGCCTTAGCGGAAAAGAGACCCAGTACTTC. It codes for CASRSLSGKETQYF.

This chain joins TRBV19 and TRBJ2-7, with a tentative D call TRBD2 (5 bases). Trimming cost V 6 bases and J 0 bases, with 12 bases left between them. CDR1 and CDR2 from the germline V gene are LNHDA and SQIVND (reference sequence). CDR3 length: 14 residues. The CDR3 nucleotides read TGTGCCAGTAGGCGGGTACCAAGCTCCTACGAGCAGTACTTC. It yields the protein CASRRVPSSYEQYF.

The chain has TRBV2 and TRBJ2-7; 9 bases map to TRBD1. V was clipped by 5 bases and J by 2 bases; unmatched bases: 10. CDR3 length: 16 residues. Germline CDR1 and CDR2: SNHLY and FYNNEI. The CDR3 DNA reads TGTGCCAGCAGTCACACAGGGGGCCGACTCACCTACGAGCAGTACTTC. Translated, it gives CASSHTGGRLTYEQYF.

This chain connects TRBV30 to TRBJ2-1, with TRBD2 identical over 10 bases. The CDR3 contains 14 residues. Germline trimming cut 5 bases from V and 4 bases from J; bases unmatched to any gene: 5. CDR1 is GTSNPN, CDR2 SVGIG, per germline (reference sequence). The CDR3, as DNA: TGTGCCTGGGAAGCGGGGGGGCCGTACAATGAGCAGTTCTTC. Protein product: CAWEAGGPYNEQFF. The whole variable domain, filled in from reference TRBV30 and TRBJ2-1, reads SQTIHQWPATLVQPVGSPLSLECTVEGTSNPNLYWYRQAAGRGLQLLFYSVGIGQISSEVPQNLSASRPQDRQFILSSKKLLLSDSGFYLCAWEAGGPYNEQFFGPGTRLTVL.

The chain couples TRBV4-2 to TRBJ2-2; TRBD2 might be the D (6 bases). Germline V gives CDR1 LGHNA, CDR2 YNFKEQ. Trimming pared 4 bases from V and 3 bases from J, leaving 12 bases between. This CDR3 comprises 15 residues. The CDR3 reads CASSLPGAYTGELFF. CDR3 bases: TGTGCCAGCAGCCTCCCGGGAGCCTACACCGGGGAGCTGTTTTTT.

V gene TRBV4-3 combines with J gene TRBJ2-7; 9 positions match TRBD1. This CDR3 is built from 15 residues. CDR1 and CDR2 (germline): LGHNA, YSLEER. V shed 1 base and J 4 bases; nucleotides not matched to a gene: 5. The DNA for the CDR3 is TGCGCCAGCAGCCAAGGGACAGGGGTTTTTTACGAGCAGTACTTC. Its protein is CASSQGTGVFYEQYF.